Listed below are T cell receptor beta chains from one sample, sequenced in a study of blood T cell repertoires in COVID-19. This table comes from immunoSEQ multiplex PCR, and its TCRdb copy is limited to in-frame clones, with some not included. The data contain around 250,000 clones, 70% to 90% of them singletons. The sample was peripheral blood. Source of these receptors: a woman in her 70s with active or convalescent COVID-19. Both conserved end residues are part of each CDR3. A D gene is named only where the DNA matches it firmly. Rows give clone size only sometimes, using once, few, many, or a class for an expanded clone.

cdr3_nt: TGTGCCAGTAGTAACCGGGACAGGGGTGACGCTTTCTTT
cdr3_aa: CASSNRDRGDAFF
clone_size: .
d_call: TRBD1
v_call: TRBV19
j_call: TRBJ1-1

cdr3_nt: TGTGCCAGCAGCCCCCGGGACAGTAGAGACACAGATACGCAGTATTTT
cdr3_aa: CASSPRDSRDTDTQYF
clone_size: .
d_call: TRBD1
v_call: TRBV3-1/TRBV3-2
j_call: TRBJ2-3

cdr3_nt: TGTGCCAGCAGTTACCCGGCAGGGTCTAGCTACGAGCAGTACTTC
cdr3_aa: CASSYPAGSSYEQYF
clone_size: .
d_call: .
v_call: TRBV6-6
j_call: TRBJ2-7

cdr3_nt: TGTGCCAGCAGTCCCGGTCTCTTTGATGGCTACACCTTC
cdr3_aa: CASSPGLFDGYTF
clone_size: many
d_call: .
v_call: TRBV6-2/TRBV6-3
j_call: TRBJ1-2

cdr3_nt: TGTGCCAGCAGCTTAGCGGAGGGAAACACTGAAGCTTTCTTT
cdr3_aa: CASSLAEGNTEAFF
clone_size: .
d_call: .
v_call: TRBV11-2
j_call: TRBJ1-1

cdr3_nt: TGTGCCAGCAGCCCGGCCATGTCAGCAGGGCTGGAAGGGGAGCTGTTTTTT
cdr3_aa: CASSPAMSAGLEGELFF
clone_size: .
d_call: .
v_call: TRBV5-4
j_call: TRBJ2-2

cdr3_nt: TGTGCCAGCAGCGAGGGGACTCTTTACACCGGGGAGCTGTTTTTT
cdr3_aa: CASSEGTLYTGELFF
clone_size: few
d_call: .
v_call: TRBV2
j_call: TRBJ2-2

cdr3_nt: TGTGCCAGCAGTGTAACCGGGAAACCAAACACCGGGGAGCTGTTTTTT
cdr3_aa: CASSVTGKPNTGELFF
clone_size: .
d_call: .
v_call: TRBV25-1
j_call: TRBJ2-2

cdr3_nt: TGTGCCAGCAGCCAGCAGGGGGAGGAAGCTTTCTTT
cdr3_aa: CASSQQGEEAFF
clone_size: .
d_call: TRBD1
v_call: TRBV4-2
j_call: TRBJ1-1

cdr3_nt: TGTGCCAGCTCACCAACCAGTCTAGAAGCCGAGCAGTACTTC
cdr3_aa: CASSPTSLEAEQYF
clone_size: .
d_call: .
v_call: TRBV18
j_call: TRBJ2-7

cdr3_nt: TGTGCCAGCAGTTCCCAGGGGGCTGGGGCCTACGAGCAGTACTTC
cdr3_aa: CASSSQGAGAYEQYF
clone_size: .
d_call: TRBD1
v_call: TRBV6-5
j_call: TRBJ2-7

cdr3_nt: TGTGCCAGCAGTTACTCCGTCCCCGGGAGAAACTACGAGCAGTACTTC
cdr3_aa: CASSYSVPGRNYEQYF
clone_size: .
d_call: .
v_call: TRBV6-5
j_call: TRBJ2-7